The clone carrying this T cell receptor beta chain was seen only a few times. Germline CDR1 reads MNHEY; CDR2 reads SMNVEV (reference sequence). The CDR3 is made up of 19 amino acids. The trim removed 4 bases at V and 0 bases at J, leaving 13 bases unmatched. The data belong to a study of blood T cell repertoires in COVID-19. Study-wide context: Samples representing acute and convalescent COVID-19 were sourced from the United States, Italy and Spain.

The method was immunoSEQ multiplex PCR; TCRdb's version includes in-frame clones alone and lacks a portion of them. The data contain around 140,000 clones, roughly 90% of them singletons. Participants came from some 23 US areas, aged roughly 18 to 100 years. This chain connects TRBV27 to TRBJ1-3; 9 bases agree with TRBD1. The sample comprised PBMCs or T cells enriched from blood (not recorded which). The sequence was obtained from a man in his fifties or sixties who had recovered from COVID-19. The chain's CDR3 is CASSSPGQGPLDSGNTIYF. Written as DNA, the CDR3 is TGTGCCAGCAGTTCGCCGGGACAGGGACCCTTAGACTCTGGAAACACCATATATTTT.